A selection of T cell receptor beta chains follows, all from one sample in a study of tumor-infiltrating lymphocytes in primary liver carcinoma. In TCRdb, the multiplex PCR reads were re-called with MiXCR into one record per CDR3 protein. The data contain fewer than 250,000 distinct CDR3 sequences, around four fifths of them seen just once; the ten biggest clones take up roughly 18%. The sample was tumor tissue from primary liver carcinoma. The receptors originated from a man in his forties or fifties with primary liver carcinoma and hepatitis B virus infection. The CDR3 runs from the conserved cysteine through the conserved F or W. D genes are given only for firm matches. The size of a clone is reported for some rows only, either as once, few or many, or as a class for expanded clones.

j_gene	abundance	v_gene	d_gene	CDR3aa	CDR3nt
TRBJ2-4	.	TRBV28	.	CVSSSVLIQYF	TGTGTCAGCAGTTCGGTACTTATTCAGTACTTT
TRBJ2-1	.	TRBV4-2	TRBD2	CANNQATSGLSSYNEQFF	TGTGCCAACAACCAAGCGACTAGCGGGCTCAGCTCCTACAATGAGCAGTTCTTC
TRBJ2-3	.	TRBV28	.	CASVSYLDSDTHYF	TGTGCCAGTGTATCGTACCTTGATTCTGATACGCATTATTTT
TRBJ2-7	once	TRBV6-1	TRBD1	CASNDGDRAGQYF	TGTGCCAGCAATGACGGGGACAGGGCCGGGCAGTACTTC
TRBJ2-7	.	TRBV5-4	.	CDSSSKDGFSYDQYF	TGTGACAGCAGCTCCAAAGACGGATTCTCCTACGATCAGTACTTC
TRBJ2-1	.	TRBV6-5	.	CVSSSGPYNVQIF	TGTGTCAGCAGTTCCGGCCCTTACAATGTGCAGATCTTC
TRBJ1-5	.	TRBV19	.	CASTPGLGNQPQHF	TGTGCCAGTACCCCAGGCTTAGGCAATCAGCCCCAGCATTTT
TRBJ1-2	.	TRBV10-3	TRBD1	CVISEKGQAYVYTF	TGTGTCATCAGTGAAAAGGGACAGGCCTATGTCTACACCTTC
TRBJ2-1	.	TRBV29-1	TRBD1	CSVIFPGQLQFF	TGCAGCGTTATATTCCCGGGACAGTTGCAGTTCTTC
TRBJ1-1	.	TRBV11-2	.	CASTRRQNTEAFF	TGTGCTAGCACGAGGCGACAGAACACTGAAGCTTTCTTT
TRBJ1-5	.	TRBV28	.	CARTKPGGKGNQPQHF	TGTGCCAGAACGAAACCCGGGGGGAAGGGCAATCAGCCCCAGCATTTT
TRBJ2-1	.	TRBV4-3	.	CASNQDQGRQQFF	TGCGCCAGCAACCAAGATCAAGGCCGGCAGCAGTTCTTC
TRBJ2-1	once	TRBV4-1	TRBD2	CASSQDRGGRARDHNEQFF	TGCGCCAGCAGCCAAGACCGAGGAGGGAGGGCCAGGGATCACAATGAACAGTTCTTC
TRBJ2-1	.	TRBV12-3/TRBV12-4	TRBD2	CVSARRGGGLLNEQFF	TGTGTCAGCGCCCGAAGGGGCGGGGGTTTACTTAATGAGCAGTTCTTC
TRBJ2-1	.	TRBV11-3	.	CASSLDANVQFF	TGTGCCAGCAGCTTAGATGCCAATGTACAGTTCTTC
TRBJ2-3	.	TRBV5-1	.	CAGSFGLRLETITDTQYF	TGCGCCGGCAGCTTTGGACTCCGACTGGAAACCATAACAGATACGCAGTATTTT
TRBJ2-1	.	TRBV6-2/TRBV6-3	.	CASISSQSQGHYNEQLF	TGTGCCAGCATTTCATCCCAGTCCCAGGGGCACTACAATGAACAGCTCTTC
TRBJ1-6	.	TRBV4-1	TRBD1	CTSSQEGPGQGNNSPLHF	TGCACCAGTAGCCAAGAAGGCCCGGGACAGGGAAATAATTCACCCCTCCACTTT
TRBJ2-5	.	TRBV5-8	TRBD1	CASSRGQGAQVTQYF	TGTGCCAGCAGCAGGGGACAGGGAGCCCAAGTGACCCAGTACTTC
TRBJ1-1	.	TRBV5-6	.	CASSFGGEGTEAFF	TGCGCCAGCAGCTTTGGGGGGGAAGGCACTGAAGCTTTCTTT
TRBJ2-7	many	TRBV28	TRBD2	CASSLWREGTYEQYF	TGTGCCAGCAGTTTATGGAGGGAGGGCACCTACGAGCAGTACTTC
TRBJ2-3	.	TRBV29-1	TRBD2	CSVFGTSGRGDTQYF	TGCAGCGTCTTCGGGACTAGCGGTCGGGGAGATACGCAGTACTTT
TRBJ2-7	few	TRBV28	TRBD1	CASTAYGTGNYEQYF	TGTGCCAGCACCGCCTATGGGACAGGGAACTACGAGCAGTACTTC
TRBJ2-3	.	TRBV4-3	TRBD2	CASSQDVPSGTSGRAVTQYF	TGCGCCAGCAGCCAAGATGTTCCCTCTGGGACTAGCGGGAGAGCAGTTACGCAGTATTTT
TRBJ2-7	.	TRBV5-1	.	CASSLEGNYEQYF	TGCGCCAGCAGCTTAGAAGGCAACTACGAGCAGTACTTC
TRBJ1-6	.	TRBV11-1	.	CASSWTLVSPLHF	TGTGCTAGCAGCTGGACTCTGGTTTCACCCCTCCACTTT
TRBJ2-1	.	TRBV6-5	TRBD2	CTSALTSGTDQFF	TGTACCAGCGCCCTCACTAGCGGGACTGACCAGTTCTTC
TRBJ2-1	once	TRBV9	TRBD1	CASSTRPGTGGSEQFF	TGTGCCAGCAGCACCCGGCCGGGGACAGGGGGAAGTGAGCAGTTCTTC
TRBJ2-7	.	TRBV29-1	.	CSMTLSLSYEQYF	TGCAGCATGACACTCTCCCTCTCCTACGAGCAGTACTTC
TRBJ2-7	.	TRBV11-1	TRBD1	CDSRGKRSYKQYF	TGTGACAGCAGGGGGAAACGATCCTACAAGCAGTACTTC
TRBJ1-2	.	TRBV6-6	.	CASSVGPTGGGYGYTF	TGTGCCAGCAGCGTAGGTCCGACCGGAGGAGGATATGGCTACACCTTC
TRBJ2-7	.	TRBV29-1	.	CGALFGAEHYF	TGCGGCGCCCTCTTCGGGGCCGAGCACTACTTC
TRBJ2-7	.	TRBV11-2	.	CANRFNRNFYEQYF	TGTGCCAACAGATTTAACAGGAACTTCTACGAGCAGTACTTC
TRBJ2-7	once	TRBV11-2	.	CASDSNRNSYKQYF	TGTGCCAGCGACTCTAACAGGAACTCGTACAAGCAGTACTTC
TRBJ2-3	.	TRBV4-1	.	CASSHPHTTDTQYF	TGCGCCAGCAGCCACCCACATACCACAGATACGCAGTATTTT
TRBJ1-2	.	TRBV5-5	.	CASWVPGPSGYIF	TGTGCCAGCTGGGTGCCGGGACCTTCTGGCTACATCTTC
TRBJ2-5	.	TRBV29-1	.	CSDAHTQETQYF	TGCAGCGATGCACATACTCAAGAGACCCAGTACTTC
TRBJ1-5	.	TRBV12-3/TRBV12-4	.	CDSSSGMGQPQHF	TGTGACAGCAGTTCCGGGATGGGACAGCCCCAGCATTTT
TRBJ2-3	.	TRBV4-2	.	CASSQAGSKGEGTDTQYF	TGTGCCAGCAGCCAAGCAGGCAGTAAGGGGGAGGGCACAGATACGCAGTATTTT
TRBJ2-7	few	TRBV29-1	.	CSVKTYEQYF	TGCAGCGTTAAAACCTACGAGCAATACTTC
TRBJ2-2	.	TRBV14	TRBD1	CASEKTGFDGELFF	TGTGCCAGCGAAAAGACAGGGTTTGACGGGGAGCTGTTTTTT
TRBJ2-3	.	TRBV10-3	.	CAISASSMTSGDTNTQYF	TGTGCCATCAGTGCATCCTCTATGACTAGTGGGGACACAAATACGCAGTATTTT
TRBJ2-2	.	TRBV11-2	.	CASSLDNRGRDIGELFF	TGTGCCAGCAGCTTAGATAATCGGGGTAGGGACATCGGTGAGCTGTTTTTT
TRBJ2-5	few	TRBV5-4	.	CASSPSQVGETQYF	TGTGCCAGCAGCCCATCACAGGTGGGTGAGACCCAGTACTTC
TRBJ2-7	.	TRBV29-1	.	CNVVGQSEEQYF	TGTAACGTTGTGGGGCAATCGGAGGAGCAGTACTTC
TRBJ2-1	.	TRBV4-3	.	CASSQLPHQDLAHYSEQFF	TGCGCCAGCAGCCAACTCCCACACCAGGACCTGGCACACTACAGTGAGCAGTTCTTC
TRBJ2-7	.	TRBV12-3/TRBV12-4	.	CASSLWFGESYEKYF	TGTGCCAGCAGTTTATGGTTTGGGGAGTCCTACGAGAAGTACTTC
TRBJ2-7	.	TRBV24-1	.	CATSSAAAYKPYF	TGTGCCACCAGCTCGGCGGCGGCCTACAAGCCGTACTTC